One sample yielded the 11 T cell receptor beta chains listed below, sequenced in a study of blood T cell repertoires in COVID-19. TCRdb keeps only in-frame clones here, not all; method: immunoSEQ multiplex PCR. The table records 140,000 or so clones, over 65% of them present only once. The source material was peripheral blood. Every receptor here comes from a human donor in a cohort sampled during active COVID-19.

This clone was seen a single time. The chain couples TRBV5-1 to TRBJ2-1; 12 bases fit TRBD2. The germline CDR1 and CDR2 sequences are SGHRS and YFSETQ. The ends lost 4 bases at V and 8 bases at J; junction bases unmatched: 22. The CDR3 sequence is 20 residues long. For the CDR3, the DNA is TGCGCCAGCAGCGCTACTCTAACTAGCGGGGGGACCAATCAGGGCGATGAGCAGTTCTTC. Translated, it gives CASSATLTSGGTNQGDEQFF.

V usage is TRBV5-5 and J usage is TRBJ1-3; unclear D gene. V dropped 2 bases and J dropped 0 bases, with 12 bases sitting between them. The CDR3 loop spans 16 amino acids. Germline V CDR1 and CDR2: SGHKS, YYEKEE (reference sequence). The CDR3 region has the DNA TGTGCCAGCAGCTTTGGGCACGGTGGCTCTGGAAACACCATATATTTT. Translated, it gives CASSFGHGGSGNTIYF.

This clone appeared a few times. CDR3 sequence reads: CASSEAGSGEYEQYF. For the CDR3, the DNA is TGTGCCAGCAGTGAAGCGGGTAGCGGGGAGTACGAGCAGTACTTC. The rearrangement joins TRBV6-1 to TRBJ2-7; 8 bases are shared with TRBD2. The CDR3 has 15 residues. Unmatched junction bases numbered 5, after V lost 0 bases and J lost 4 bases. The germline V gene encodes CDR1 MNHNS and CDR2 SASEGT.

The rearrangement uses TRBV10-3 and TRBJ1-6; 8 bases fit TRBD1. Germline lookup yields CDR1 ENHRY and CDR2 SYGVKD. The CDR3 has 15 amino acids. The V and J ends lost 6 bases and 4 bases, in that order; junction bases with no gene match: 5. The CDR3: CAISLTGDYNSPLHF. The CDR3 nucleotides read TGTGCCATCAGCCTGACAGGGGATTATAATTCACCCCTCCACTTT.

J is TRBJ2-4 and V is TRBV29-1; no clear D gene. Trimming stripped 7 bases from V and 0 bases from J, with 16 bases between. Germline V CDR1 and CDR2: SQVTM, ANQGSEA. This CDR3 has 15 residues. The CDR3 reads CSARRGIGAKNIQYF. The CDR3 nucleotides are TGCAGCGCCCGGCGAGGCATCGGAGCCAAAAACATTCAGTACTTC. Using reference TRBV29-1 and TRBJ2-4 for the parts outside the CDR3, the full variable domain is SAVISQKPSRDICQRGTSLTIQCQVDSQVTMMFWYRQQPGQSLTLIATANQGSEATYESGFVIDKFPISRPNLTFSTLTVSNMSPEDSSIYLCSARRGIGAKNIQYFGAGTRLSVL.

The chain couples TRBV28 to TRBJ1-2; D unresolved. The CDR3 runs 14 residues. The germline gives CDR1 MDHEN, CDR2 SYDVKM. V shed 4 bases and J shed 5 bases, with 14 bases lying between them. The CDR3 spells CASSSELGRYGYTF. The CDR3 nucleotides are TGTGCCAGCAGTTCCGAGCTAGGGAGGTATGGCTACACCTTC.

This clone was recorded once. The V and J genes are TRBV29-1 and TRBJ1-2, with 7 bases aligning to TRBD1. The CDR3 contains 13 residues. Germline V CDR1 and CDR2: SQVTM, ANQGSEA. Unmatched junction bases numbered 9, after V lost 7 bases and J lost 4 bases. CDR3 residues: CSAHRGTAYGYTF. CDR3 DNA: TGCAGCGCTCACAGGGGAACCGCCTATGGCTACACCTTC.

V is TRBV6-2 or TRBV6-3 and J is TRBJ1-1; no reliable D call. CDR1 is MNHEY, CDR2 SVGEGT, per germline. The CDR3 is 13 residues long. Trimming stripped 2 bases from V and 5 bases from J, with 9 bases between. The CDR3 loop reads CASSYEGMTEAFF. The CDR3 coding sequence is TGTGCCAGCAGTTACGAGGGTATGACTGAAGCTTTCTTT.

The chain recombines TRBV12-3 or TRBV12-4 with TRBJ2-1; maybe TRBD2 (5 bases). This CDR3 contains 12 residues. V was clipped by 4 bases and J by 8 bases, with 9 bases between them. The CDR3: CASSSGSHEQFF. CDR3 sequence (DNA): TGTGCCAGCAGTTCGGGATCCCATGAGCAGTTCTTC.

The chain recombines TRBV5-1 with TRBJ2-1, with 8 bases fitting TRBD2. The CDR3 has 15 amino acids. Germline V gene data show CDR1 as SGHRS and CDR2 as YFSETQ. V lost 3 bases to trimming and J lost 3 bases; unmatched junction nucleotides: 5. CDR3: CASSSLAADYNEQFF. CDR3 in DNA: TGCGCCAGCAGCTCACTAGCGGCCGACTACAATGAGCAGTTCTTC.

The rearrangement uses TRBV5-1 and TRBJ1-4; D gene unclear. CDR3 length equals 16 residues. Trimming took 0 bases from V and 3 from J, leaving 12 bases between them. Germline-derived CDR1 and CDR2 are SGHRS and YFSETQ. CDR3: CASSLGERGANEKLFF. The DNA for the CDR3 is TGCGCCAGCAGCTTGGGGGAACGGGGAGCTAATGAAAAACTGTTTTTT.